The 16 T cell receptor beta chains below come from one sample, sequenced in a study of cytomegalovirus exposure and HLA in healthy donors. With 60 Vbeta and 13 Jbeta primers, the PCR was carried out. Libraries were prepared by immunoSEQ multiplex PCR; TCRdb keeps only in-frame clonotypes and omits some of them. The sample lists fewer than 150,000 clones; 75% to 90% were seen once. The sample was PBMCs. These receptors originate from a female donor in good health and CMV-seronegative.

To note about this clone: Other DNA sequences in this sample translate to the same CDR3. J is TRBJ2-7 and V is TRBV6-1; 13 nucleotides line up with TRBD2. In germline, CDR1 is MNHNS, CDR2 SASEGT. The CDR3 covers 15 residues. V lost 1 base to trimming and J lost 3 bases; unmatched junction nucleotides: 0. CDR3 nucleotide sequence: TGTGCCAGCAGTGAAGGGACTAGCGGGAGCTACGAGCAGTACTTC. It encodes CASSEGTSGSYEQYF.

This clone was observed a single time. The V gene is TRBV7-6, the J gene TRBJ2-7, with D perhaps TRBD2 (5 bases). This CDR3 contains 13 residues. Germline V CDR1 and CDR2: SGHVS, FNYEAQ. Between the trimmed V and J ends, which lost 5 bases and 2 bases, there was a span of 10 bases. The CDR3 bases are TGTGCCAGCAGCGAGGGTCCCACCTACGAGCAGTACTTC. Translating gives CASSEGPTYEQYF.

A few counts support this clone. Here the CDR3 reads CASTRQGVYEQYF. The CDR3 DNA is TGTGCCAGTACGCGACAGGGGGTATACGAGCAGTACTTC. This chain joins TRBV28 and TRBJ2-7; 9 bases fit TRBD1. After removal of 9 bases from V and 4 bases from J, the junction contained 7 bases not matched to a gene. Germline V gives CDR1 MDHEN, CDR2 SYDVKM. CDR3 length equals 13 residues.

This chain uses TRBV28 with TRBJ2-5, with a possible D match to TRBD2 (5 bases). The CDR3 is made up of 14 amino acids. The germline V gene has CDR1 MDHEN and CDR2 SYDVKM. V was clipped by 8 bases and J by 5 bases, with 18 bases between them. The DNA of the CDR3 is TGTGCCAGCCTTCCCCGGGGTATTCGGGAGACCCAGTACTTC. Its translation: CASLPRGIRETQYF.

This chain connects TRBV13 to TRBJ2-5; 11 bases line up with TRBD1. Trimming at V came to 0 bases and at J to 5 bases, leaving 8 bases not matched to a gene. Germline assignment: CDR1 PRHDT and CDR2 FYEKMQ (reference sequence). This CDR3 region has 17 residues. CDR3 bases: TGTGCCAGCAGCTTAGGCGAAGGACAGGGGGCGTGGGAGACCCAGTACTTC. Its translation is CASSLGEGQGAWETQYF. The full variable domain, its missing parts supplied by reference TRBV13 and TRBJ2-5, is AAGVIQSPRHLIKEKRETATLKCYPIPRHDTVYWYQQGPGQDPQFLISFYEKMQSDKGSIPDRFSAQQFSDYHSELNMSSLELGDSALYFCASSLGEGQGAWETQYFGPGTRLLVL.

As DNA, the CDR3 is TGCAGCGTTGAAGATCGCCAGGGGGCACCCTACGAGCAGTACTTC. Its translation is CSVEDRQGAPYEQYF. This rearrangement joins TRBV29-1 to TRBJ2-7; 8 bases fit TRBD1. The ends lost 0 bases at V and 2 bases at J; junction bases unmatched: 6. Per the germline V gene, CDR1 is SQVTM and CDR2 is ANQGSEA. The CDR3 sequence is 15 residues long.

The rearrangement uses TRBV14 and TRBJ2-7; perhaps TRBD2 as D (5 bases). The CDR3 has 14 amino acids. Trimming pared 3 bases from V and 1 base from J, leaving 10 bases between. The germline V gene has CDR1 SGHDN and CDR2 FVKESK. CDR3 sequence (DNA): TGTGCCAGCAGCCAGCGAGGGTTTTCCTACGAGCAGTACTTC. Residues: CASSQRGFSYEQYF.

J is TRBJ2-5 and V is TRBV30; D gene unclear. Trimming shortened V by 3 bases and J by 1 base, and 6 bases separated the two germline ends. The CDR3 runs 12 residues. The germline gives CDR1 GTSNPN, CDR2 SVGIG (reference sequence). CDR3 sequence reads: CAWSVVQETQYF. The CDR3 region has the DNA TGTGCCTGGAGCGTAGTCCAAGAGACCCAGTACTTC.

The chain carries TRBV27 and TRBJ2-7, with 11 positions matching TRBD2. The CDR3 is made up of 16 amino acids. V shed 3 bases, J shed 2 bases, and the junction held 6 bases outside the gene matches. In germline, CDR1 is MNHEY, CDR2 SMNVEV (reference sequence). The CDR3 spells CASSFSGLAETYEQYF. CDR3 sequence (DNA): TGTGCCAGCAGTTTCTCGGGACTAGCGGAAACCTACGAGCAGTACTTC.

The chain uses TRBV28 and TRBJ2-5, with no clear D. Germline V lookup: CDR1 MDHEN, CDR2 SYDVKM. The CDR3 length is 14 residues. Trimming removed 4 bases from V and 4 bases from J, with 13 bases in between. The CDR3: CASSSPFGLETQYF. The CDR3 nucleotides are TGTGCCAGCAGTTCCCCCTTTGGCTTAGAGACCCAGTACTTC.

This rearrangement joins TRBV6-5 to TRBJ2-7; D call uncertain. The ends were cut back, 0 bases at V and 3 bases at J, with 15 bases in the middle. Per germline, CDR1 MNHEY and CDR2 SVGAGI. The CDR3 covers 16 residues. CDR3 bases: TGTGCCAGCAGTTACTCGTCGGGTACATCTAACTACGAGCAGTACTTC. It codes for CASSYSSGTSNYEQYF.

Worth noting for this clone: At one end the junction does not follow the germline gene, possibly because of a read error. J is TRBJ2-1 and V is TRBV7-7; TRBD2 agrees at 9 bases. The CDR3 sequence is 15 residues long. The germline CDR1 and CDR2 sequences are SSHAT and FNYEAQ (reference sequence). The DNA of the CDR3 is TGTGCTAGCAGCTCTAGCGGGAACCTTCTCAATGAGCAGTTCTTC. Translated, it gives CASSSSGNLLNEQFF.

This clone was seen a handful of times. The gene calls are TRBV6-1 and TRBJ2-3, with D perhaps TRBD2 (5 bases). This CDR3 is 15 amino acids long. The V and J ends lost 4 bases and 0 bases respectively, with 11 bases between them. The germline CDR1 and CDR2 sequences are MNHNS and SASEGT. The CDR3 DNA reads as TGTGCCAGCAGTGGTCCGGGAACAAGCACAGATACGCAGTATTTT. Translation: CASSGPGTSTDTQYF.

V gene TRBV25-1 combines with J gene TRBJ2-7, with 9 bases aligning to TRBD2. V shed 3 bases and J 5 bases; nucleotides not matched to a gene: 8. The CDR3 has 15 residues. The V gene's germline CDR1 is MGHDK and CDR2 SYGVNS. CDR3 sequence: CASSDLVAGVHEQYF. The CDR3 coding sequence is TGTGCCAGCAGTGACCTGGTAGCGGGAGTCCACGAGCAGTACTTC.

The chain employs TRBV2 and TRBJ2-3; the match to TRBD2 covers 12 bases. The V and J ends lost 6 bases and 4 bases, in that order; junction bases with no gene match: 5. CDR1 is SNHLY, CDR2 FYNNEI, per germline. The length of the CDR3 is 15 residues. The CDR3 here is CASRPLAGGADTQYF. The CDR3 DNA is TGTGCCAGCAGGCCGCTAGCGGGAGGGGCAGATACGCAGTATTTT.

In DNA form, the CDR3 reads TGTGCCACCAGCAGAGAAGACATACCCAGGTCTGGAAACACCATATATTTT. This codes for CATSREDIPRSGNTIYF. The chain uses TRBV15 and TRBJ1-3; D remains ambiguous. Germline V gives CDR1 LNHNV, CDR2 YYDKDF (reference sequence). The CDR3 has 17 amino acids. V was clipped by 0 bases and J by 1 base, with 13 bases between them.